The 32 T cell receptor beta chains given below trace back to one sample, sequenced in a study of T cell changes during pregnancy in multiple sclerosis. TCRdb keeps only in-frame clones here, not all; method: immunoSEQ multiplex PCR. In the table there are about 67,000 clones, 80% to 95% of which are singletons. Here the sequenced sample was peripheral blood, taken in the first trimester of pregnancy. Every receptor here comes from a female donor in good health, enrolled as a control in a pregnancy study.

The chain has TRBV6-5 and TRBJ2-5, with 14 bases identical to TRBD2. TRBJ2-7 explains the end of the DNA better; the J call may be wrong. Germline V CDR1 and CDR2: MNHEY, SVGAGI. This CDR3 spans 15 amino acids. CDR3: CASSGLAGGSYEQYF. The CDR3 nucleotides are TGTGCCAGCAGCGGACTAGCGGGAGGATCCTACGAGCAGTACTTC.

V is TRBV28 and J is TRBJ1-4; D remains unclear. V was shortened by 5 bases and J by 8 bases, with 15 bases between the two germline ends. The CDR3 is made up of 14 amino acids. Per the germline V gene, CDR1 is MDHEN and CDR2 is SYDVKM. The CDR3 bases are TGTGCCAGCAGTCTGTCCGGACTGTGGGAAAAACTGTTTTTT. This gives the protein CASSLSGLWEKLFF.

The rearrangement uses TRBV4-1 and TRBJ2-7; TRBD1 matches at 8 bases. This CDR3 contains 15 residues. With 5 bases clipped from V and 4 bases from J, the junction kept 10 bases outside the gene matches. Germline V gives CDR1 MGHRA, CDR2 YSYEKL. In DNA form, the CDR3 reads TGCGCCAGCAGCACCCAGGGGGCAGGCGGGTACGAGCAGTACTTC. It specifies CASSTQGAGGYEQYF.

The chain is built from TRBV11-2 and TRBJ2-2; D not certain. Per germline, CDR1 SGHAT and CDR2 FQNNGV. V was cut by 7 bases and J by 2 bases, with 20 bases left in between. This CDR3 comprises 17 residues. The CDR3 DNA reads as TGTGCCAGCACCACAAGTCCAAGTGCTGGTAACACCGGGGAGCTGTTTTTT. Translating gives CASTTSPSAGNTGELFF.

This clone appeared once. V and J are TRBV5-4 and TRBJ2-3, with 12 bases fitting TRBD2. The V gene's germline CDR1 is SGHNT and CDR2 YYREEE (reference sequence). The V gene end was trimmed by 4 bases and the J gene end by 3 bases; junction bases not matched to a gene: 6. The CDR3 is 16 amino acids. Written as DNA, the CDR3 is TGTGCCAGCAGCCAGAGGACTAGCGGGACGACAGATACGCAGTATTTT. Translated: CASSQRTSGTTDTQYF.

This clone appeared a single time. The V gene is TRBV2, the J gene TRBJ1-2; no clear D. Germline V gives CDR1 SNHLY, CDR2 FYNNEI. The ends were cut back, 9 bases at V and 5 bases at J, with 25 bases in the middle. CDR3 length equals 16 residues. The CDR3 DNA is TGTGCCAGTTGGGCGGGGTTGGTCGGCCTCGCTTATGGCTACACCTTC. Translating gives CASWAGLVGLAYGYTF. Using reference TRBV2 and TRBJ1-2 for the parts outside the CDR3, the full variable domain is EPEVTQTPSHQVTQMGQEVILRCVPISNHLYFYWYRQILGQKVEFLVSFYNNEISEKSEIFDDQFSVERPDGSNFTLKIRSTKLEDSAMYFCASWAGLVGLAYGYTFGSGTRLTVV.

This clone was detected only once. The V call is TRBV11-2, the J call TRBJ2-7, with 8 bases matching TRBD1. Losses at the gene ends were 5 bases for V and 4 bases for J; bases not matched to a gene: 7. The CDR3 is 14 amino acids. In germline, CDR1 is SGHAT, CDR2 FQNNGV. The CDR3 DNA reads TGTGCCAGCAGCCCAGGACAGGGTGGGTACGAGCAGTACTTC. This encodes CASSPGQGGYEQYF.

The rearrangement uses TRBV20-1 and TRBJ1-1; D remains unclear. There are 11 residues in the CDR3. Germline V lookup: CDR1 DFQATT, CDR2 SNEGSKA (reference sequence). V shed 7 bases and J shed 5 bases, with 11 bases lying between them. The CDR3 region has the DNA TGCAGTGTACGTTCGGGTACTGAAGCTTTCTTT. Translated: CSVRSGTEAFF.

The V call is TRBV7-9, the J call TRBJ2-7, with D perhaps matching TRBD2 (7 bases). Between the trimmed V and J ends, which lost 1 base and 5 bases, there was a span of 18 bases. Germline-derived CDR1 and CDR2 are SEHNR and FQNEAQ (reference sequence). The CDR3 contains 16 residues. The CDR3 protein is CASSLDGVRGGDEQYF. In DNA, the CDR3 is TGTGCCAGCAGCTTAGATGGGGTTAGGGGGGGTGACGAGCAGTACTTC.

The rearrangement joins TRBV11-2 to TRBJ2-5; the match to TRBD2 covers 10 bases. This CDR3 region has 15 residues. In germline, CDR1 is SGHAT, CDR2 FQNNGV. V trimming: 1 base; J trimming: 5 bases; junction bases outside the gene matches: 4. The CDR3 is CASSLVRAGGETQYF. DNA of the CDR3: TGTGCCAGCAGCTTAGTCAGAGCGGGAGGGGAGACCCAGTACTTC.

The gene calls are TRBV27 and TRBJ2-1; 12 bases match TRBD2. The ends lost 5 bases at V and 4 bases at J; junction bases unmatched: 6. The CDR3 runs to 16 residues. Looked up from germline, CDR1 is MNHEY and CDR2 is SMNVEV (reference sequence). The CDR3 sequence: CASSKYGTSGYNEQFF. The DNA of the CDR3 is TGTGCCAGCAGTAAGTACGGGACTAGCGGGTACAATGAGCAGTTCTTC.

The chain recombines TRBV9 with TRBJ2-3, with D tentatively TRBD2 (6 bases). The CDR3 extends over 15 amino acids. V lost 4 bases and J 4 bases, leaving 16 bases between the germline ends. Germline V gives CDR1 SGDLS, CDR2 YYNGEE. CDR3 nucleotide sequence: TGTGCCAGCAGCCCGTTCGGGGGTCCGGCAGATACGCAGTATTTT. Its translation: CASSPFGGPADTQYF.

This clone was observed a single time. The rearrangement links TRBV4-1 to TRBJ2-3, with TRBD1 matching 8 bases. Germline CDR1 is MGHRA and CDR2 is YSYEKL. This CDR3 contains 14 residues. The J segment lost 5 bases and the V segment lost 8 bases, leaving 9 bases of the junction unmatched. CDR3 sequence reads: CASALQGAKDTQYF. Written as DNA, the CDR3 is TGCGCCAGCGCACTTCAGGGGGCGAAAGATACGCAGTATTTT.

This clone is a singleton in its sample. The chain is built from TRBV4-1 and TRBJ2-1; tentatively, D is TRBD2 (5 bases). CDR3 length: 13 amino acids. Per germline, CDR1 MGHRA and CDR2 YSYEKL. The V end lost 4 bases, the J end lost 11 bases, and 15 bases lay between the germline ends. The DNA for the CDR3 is TGCGCCAGCAGCCGCCTGGGAGATGAAAAGCAGTTCTTC. Its protein is CASSRLGDEKQFF.

The chain couples TRBV5-6 to TRBJ2-1; 10 nucleotides align to TRBD2. V shed 4 bases, J shed 6 bases, and the junction held 10 bases outside the gene matches. The germline V gene has CDR1 SGHDT and CDR2 YYEEEE. The CDR3 length is 16 residues. The CDR3: CASSVLAGALGNEQFF. The CDR3 DNA reads TGTGCCAGCAGCGTGCTAGCGGGAGCTTTGGGCAATGAGCAGTTCTTC.

This clone has just one count. The chain carries TRBV20-1 and TRBJ2-7; a possible D gene is TRBD2 (5 bases). The CDR3 runs 11 residues. The germline V gene has CDR1 DFQATT and CDR2 SNEGSKA (reference sequence). Trimming stripped 8 bases from V and 2 bases from J, with 10 bases between. CDR3 protein: CSTPGTYEQYF. The CDR3 DNA reads as TGCAGTACCCCGGGAACCTACGAGCAGTACTTC.

The chain recombines TRBV7-2 with TRBJ2-4, with TRBD2 identical over 8 bases. After removal of 4 bases from V and 1 base from J, the junction contained 9 bases not matched to a gene. Looked up from germline, CDR1 is SGHTA and CDR2 is FQGNSA. This CDR3 is 17 amino acids long. As DNA, the CDR3 is TGTGCCAGCAGCTCGAAAGCGGGGGAGGTGGCCAAAAACATTCAGTACTTC. It encodes CASSSKAGEVAKNIQYF.

This chain connects TRBV29-1 to TRBJ1-1, with unresolved D. Germline CDR1 SQVTM, CDR2 ANQGSEA. Trimming pared 2 bases from V and 4 bases from J, leaving 8 bases between. This CDR3 region has 12 residues. For the CDR3, the DNA is TGCAGCGTTGAACGGACTGGCACTGAAGCTTTCTTT. Translated, it gives CSVERTGTEAFF. The whole variable domain, remainder taken from reference TRBV29-1 and TRBJ1-1, is SAVISQKPSRDICQRGTSLTIQCQVDSQVTMMFWYRQQPGQSLTLIATANQGSEATYESGFVIDKFPISRPNLTFSTLTVSNMSPEDSSIYLCSVERTGTEAFFGQGTRLTVV.

The table lists this clone with a count of one. The chain combines TRBV28 with TRBJ2-1, with D tentatively TRBD1 (5 bases). Germline CDR1 MDHEN, CDR2 SYDVKM. This CDR3 has 16 residues. Between the trimmed V and J ends, which lost 8 bases and 2 bases, there was a span of 19 bases. The CDR3 reads CASHSVGAGTYNEQFF. CDR3 sequence (DNA): TGTGCCAGCCACTCGGTTGGGGCAGGAACCTACAATGAGCAGTTCTTC.

V usage is TRBV27 and J usage is TRBJ1-5, with TRBD1 identical over 9 bases. V gave up 5 bases and J gave up 2 bases; unmatched junction bases: 4. Looked up from germline, CDR1 is MNHEY and CDR2 is SMNVEV (reference sequence). This CDR3 contains 15 residues. The CDR3 is CASSTRQGGNQPQHF. The CDR3 DNA reads as TGTGCCAGCAGTACCCGACAGGGGGGCAATCAGCCCCAGCATTTT.

This sequence joins TRBV2 and TRBJ1-2, with 7 positions matching TRBD1. CDR3 length equals 14 residues. Germline loops: CDR1 SNHLY, CDR2 FYNNEI. The ends lost 4 bases at V and 5 bases at J; junction bases unmatched: 7. The CDR3 protein is CASSGGAGGYGYTF. The CDR3 DNA follows: TGTGCCAGCAGTGGGGGCGCAGGGGGATATGGCTACACCTTC.

This clone appeared a single time. The chain employs TRBV5-1 and TRBJ2-3, with 7 bases aligning to TRBD2. The CDR3 is made up of 12 amino acids. The germline CDR1 and CDR2 sequences are SGHRS and YFSETQ. V lost 0 bases and J lost 14; bases outside the gene matches: 6. This CDR3 is CASSLEAGSRYF. The CDR3 DNA reads as TGCGCCAGCAGCTTGGAAGCGGGGAGCCGGTATTTT.

The V call is TRBV5-1, the J call TRBJ2-3, with 7 nucleotides matching TRBD1. The CDR3 totals 15 residues. Germline CDR1 SGHRS, CDR2 YFSETQ. The trim removed 3 bases at V and 2 bases at J, leaving 6 bases unmatched. This CDR3 reads CASSWTGTDTDTQYF. CDR3 sequence (DNA): TGCGCCAGCAGCTGGACCGGGACAGACACAGATACGCAGTATTTT.

This clone was detected only once. The V and J genes are TRBV4-1 and TRBJ2-3; D is possibly TRBD2 (6 bases). The V gene's germline CDR1 is MGHRA and CDR2 YSYEKL. The CDR3 is made up of 16 amino acids. The V and J ends lost 0 bases and 0 bases respectively, with 10 bases between them. The CDR3 region is CASSQEVAASTDTQYF. The DNA for the CDR3 is TGCGCCAGCAGCCAAGAGGTAGCGGCAAGCACAGATACGCAGTATTTT.

The rearrangement links TRBV28 to TRBJ1-2, with D hard to call. Trimming pared 7 bases from V and 2 bases from J, leaving 14 bases between. CDR3 length: 14 residues. Germline V CDR1 and CDR2: MDHEN, SYDVKM. The CDR3 is CASNWFDGNYGYTF. The CDR3 region has the DNA TGTGCCAGCAACTGGTTCGACGGGAACTATGGCTACACCTTC.

The rearrangement joins TRBV6-4 to TRBJ2-3, with 7 bases matching TRBD2. CDR1 MRHNA and CDR2 SNTAGT come from the germline V gene. This CDR3 is 16 amino acids long. With 5 bases clipped from V and 1 base from J, the junction kept 9 bases outside the gene matches. The CDR3 is CASSPTVGGGTDTQYF. The CDR3 region has the DNA TGTGCCAGCAGTCCAACTGTGGGGGGGGGCACAGATACGCAGTATTTT.

There are a few counts of this clone. The chain employs TRBV25-1 and TRBJ2-7; 12 bases match TRBD2. CDR1 and CDR2 from the germline V gene are MGHDK and SYGVNS. The CDR3 consists of 15 residues. V gave up 2 bases and J gave up 3 bases; unmatched junction bases: 2. In nucleotides, the CDR3 is TGTGCCAGCAGTGAAAAGACTAGCGGGAGCTACGAGCAGTACTTC. This codes for CASSEKTSGSYEQYF.

This chain links TRBV5-1 with TRBJ2-4; TRBD2 matches 8 bases. V lost 1 base, J lost 5 bases, and 5 bases stayed unmatched. The germline CDR1 and CDR2 sequences are SGHRS and YFSETQ. CDR3 length equals 15 residues. In DNA form, the CDR3 reads TGCGCCAGCAGCTTGAGCGGGAGTCGCGAAAACATTCAGTACTTC. The encoded protein is CASSLSGSRENIQYF.

The chain carries TRBV6-5 and TRBJ2-7, with D tentatively TRBD1 (5 bases). Germline lookup yields CDR1 MNHEY and CDR2 SVGAGI. Trimming cost V 3 bases and J 0 bases, with 15 bases left between them. This CDR3 comprises 16 residues. The CDR3 DNA reads as TGTGCCAGCAGTTATAGAGGTTCAGGGATCTCCTACGAGCAGTACTTC. Translated, it gives CASSYRGSGISYEQYF.

The chain couples TRBV15 to TRBJ2-1; 11 bases agree with TRBD2. Germline loops: CDR1 LNHNV, CDR2 YYDKDF (reference sequence). V shed 5 bases and J 5 bases; nucleotides not matched to a gene: 11. This CDR3 has 17 amino acids. The CDR3 is CATSVVPGTSGNNEQFF. The CDR3 nucleotides are TGTGCCACCAGCGTAGTCCCCGGGACTAGCGGTAACAATGAGCAGTTCTTC.

The V and J genes are TRBV19 and TRBJ2-3, with D tentatively TRBD2 (5 bases). V was shortened by 2 bases and J by 6 bases, with 12 bases between the two germline ends. Germline assignment: CDR1 LNHDA and CDR2 SQIVND (reference sequence). The CDR3 covers 14 residues. CDR3 in DNA: TGTGCCAGTAGTATAATGGGGAGTGGGGATACGCAGTATTTT. Amino acids: CASSIMGSGDTQYF.

V gene TRBV29-1 combines with J gene TRBJ2-7; TRBD1 is a possible D gene (6 bases). CDR3 length: 11 residues. CDR1 and CDR2 (germline): SQVTM, ANQGSEA. Trimming pared 0 bases from V and 11 bases from J, leaving 11 bases between. The CDR3 DNA is TGCAGCGTTGAAGATGCAGGGGCCGAGTACTTC. It translates to CSVEDAGAEYF.